The 12 T cell receptor beta chains given below trace back to one sample, sequenced in a study of neoadjuvant nivolumab and ipilimumab in lung cancer. TCRdb's copy holds only in-frame clones and misses some; the assay was immunoSEQ multiplex PCR. In the table there are roughly 20,000 clones, about 90% of which are singletons. Sequences were derived from peripheral blood, sampled before neoadjuvant nivolumab, alone or with ipilimumab. These TCRs come from an adult with non-small cell lung cancer.

The chain uses TRBV5-6 and TRBJ2-2; tentative D call: TRBD2 (6 bases). This CDR3 contains 15 residues. CDR1 is SGHDT, CDR2 YYEEEE, per germline. The V gene lost 4 bases and the J gene lost 4 bases, with 14 bases spanning the gap. CDR3 amino acids: CASSPLARGTGELFF. The CDR3 nucleotides read TGTGCCAGCAGCCCCCTAGCGCGCGGCACCGGGGAGCTGTTTTTT. Filled out from reference TRBV5-6 and TRBJ2-2, the complete variable domain reads DAGVTQSPTHLIKTRGQQVTLRCSPKSGHDTVSWYQQALGQGPQFIFQYYEEEERQRGNFPDRFSGHQFPNYSSELNVNALLLGDSALYLCASSPLARGTGELFFGEGSRLTVL.

This chain joins TRBV5-4 and TRBJ2-4; 10 bases map to TRBD2. CDR3 length equals 15 residues. CDR1 SGHNT and CDR2 YYREEE come from the germline V gene (reference sequence). V dropped 0 bases and J dropped 10; count of bases not matched to a gene: 7. The chain's CDR3 is CASSLGLAGVAIQYF. Written as DNA, the CDR3 is TGTGCCAGCAGCTTGGGCCTAGCGGGAGTGGCTATTCAGTACTTC.

This chain joins TRBV6-5 and TRBJ2-7; D is perhaps TRBD1 or TRBD2 (6 bases each). The V end was cut by 7 bases, the J end by 3 bases, with 19 bases between. From germline, CDR1 is MNHEY and CDR2 SVGAGI. The CDR3 sequence is 15 residues long. The CDR3 DNA reads TGTGCCAGCAATCCCCCGGGGGCGAGGGGCTACGAGCAGTACTTC. It codes for CASNPPGARGYEQYF.

This chain connects TRBV6-1 to TRBJ2-7; D remains ambiguous. Deletions cut 7 bases from V and 0 bases from J, with 13 bases between. Germline CDR1 is MNHNS and CDR2 is SASEGT. There are 14 residues in the CDR3. The CDR3 DNA follows: TGTGCCAGCACCTACTCGCTGGGCTCCTACGAGCAGTACTTC. Its translation: CASTYSLGSYEQYF.

V and J are TRBV30 and TRBJ1-1, with D perhaps TRBD1 (5 bases). Trimming removed 2 bases from V and 0 bases from J, with 16 bases in between. From germline, CDR1 is GTSNPN and CDR2 SVGIG (reference sequence). The CDR3 extends over 16 amino acids. CDR3: CAWSKTRGMLNTEAFF. For the CDR3, the DNA is TGTGCCTGGAGTAAAACCCGGGGGATGCTGAACACTGAAGCTTTCTTT. Drawing the rest from reference TRBV30 and TRBJ1-1, the complete variable domain is SQTIHQWPATLVQPVGSPLSLECTVEGTSNPNLYWYRQAAGRGLQLLFYSVGIGQISSEVPQNLSASRPQDRQFILSSKKLLLSDSGFYLCAWSKTRGMLNTEAFFGQGTRLTVV.

The chain joins TRBV11-2 to TRBJ1-1; tentatively, D is TRBD1 (6 bases). Trimming shortened V by 4 bases and J by 3 bases, and 18 bases separated the two germline ends. The CDR3 is made up of 16 amino acids. Germline V gives CDR1 SGHAT, CDR2 FQNNGV. CDR3 amino acids: CASSSIRDKVDTEAFF. Here the CDR3 DNA reads TGTGCCAGCAGCTCTATCAGGGACAAAGTCGACACTGAAGCTTTCTTT.

The chain couples TRBV11-2 to TRBJ2-7; TRBD2 aligns across 11 bases. Germline V CDR1 and CDR2: SGHAT, FQNNGV. V shed 7 bases, J shed 0 bases, and the junction held 14 bases outside the gene matches. CDR3 length: 18 amino acids. The CDR3 DNA reads as TGTGCCAGCACCCAACCTCCCGGGACTAGCGGACGCTCCTACGAGCAGTACTTC. Amino acid sequence: CASTQPPGTSGRSYEQYF.

This clone showed up just once. The chain joins TRBV5-1 to TRBJ2-5; a possible D gene is TRBD2 (5 bases). The CDR3 has 12 amino acids. V was clipped by 2 bases and J by 4 bases, with 6 bases between them. Germline CDR1 and CDR2: SGHRS and YFSETQ. In DNA form, the CDR3 reads TGCGCCAGCAGCTTACGGGGAGAGACCCAGTACTTC. It specifies CASSLRGETQYF.

Only a few counts were recorded for this clone. The chain carries TRBV11-3 and TRBJ1-1; D is ambiguous. This CDR3 comprises 11 residues. Trimming stripped 8 bases from V and 4 bases from J, with 8 bases between. Germline V gene lookup returns CDR1 SGHNT and CDR2 YENEEA. CDR3 coding DNA: TGTGCCAGCCTGGGTCCCACTGAAGCTTTCTTT. This gives the protein CASLGPTEAFF. Full variable domain (remainder filled in from reference TRBV11-3 and TRBJ1-1): EAGVVQSPRYKIIEKKQPVAFWCNPISGHNTLYWYLQNLGQGPELLIRYENEEAVDDSQLPKDRFSAERLKGVDSTLKIQPAELGDSAVYLCASLGPTEAFFGQGTRLTVV.

The chain employs TRBV6-5 and TRBJ1-2; 7 nucleotides match TRBD1. The CDR3 covers 14 residues. V shed 2 bases and J 3 bases; nucleotides not matched to a gene: 3. Germline CDR1 reads MNHEY; CDR2 reads SVGAGI. CDR3 sequence reads: CASSYGQAHYGYTF. CDR3 nucleotide sequence: TGTGCCAGCAGTTACGGACAGGCTCACTATGGCTACACCTTC.

This sequence joins TRBV5-4 and TRBJ2-2; tentative D call: TRBD2 (5 bases). This CDR3 has 16 residues. Between the trimmed V and J ends, which lost 6 bases and 0 bases, there was a span of 15 bases. Germline lookup yields CDR1 SGHNT and CDR2 YYREEE (reference sequence). The CDR3 DNA reads TGTGCCAGCAACAATCGGGATAGACCGAACACCGGGGAGCTGTTTTTT. Amino acid sequence: CASNNRDRPNTGELFF.

The chain combines TRBV30 with TRBJ1-4; D remains ambiguous. Germline V lookup: CDR1 GTSNPN, CDR2 SVGIG (reference sequence). CDR3 size: 14 residues. V lost 7 bases and J 7 bases, leaving 19 bases between the germline ends. CDR3 sequence reads: CASSGQAVGEKLFF. CDR3 sequence (DNA): TGTGCCTCATCTGGGCAGGCGGTTGGTGAAAAACTGTTTTTT.